The clone carrying this TCR beta chain was seen ten or more times. V shed 8 bases and J shed 6 bases, with 17 bases lying between them. The CDR3 is made up of 14 amino acids. The sample belongs to a study of identical twins' blood T cells. About the study: Some 52 million reads came from 12 libraries, six alpha, six beta.

TCRdb reanalysed the 5' RACE reads using MiXCR and keeps one entry per CDR3 protein. Of fewer than 450,000 distinct CDR3 sequences listed, about 28% are singletons. The chain combines TRBV12-3 or TRBV12-4 with TRBJ2-1; D may correspond to TRBD1 or TRBD2 (6 bases each). The receptor was isolated from a woman between 18 and 50 years old in good health. The sample comprised PBMCs. The CDR3 coding sequence is TGTGCCAGCCGCCTTGAGGGGGGTATCAATGAGCAGTTCTTC. It codes for CASRLEGGINEQFF.